This TCR beta chain was identified during a study of vaccination and CD4 T cells after COVID-19. Study context: Investigators drew the post-COVID samples a median roughly 99 days after diagnosis, with a range of 35 to 161.

V gave up 6 bases and J gave up 2 bases, with 12 bases separating them. Germline values: CDR1 KGHSH, CDR2 LQKENI. The CDR3 is made up of 14 amino acids. TCRdb called the PCR reads again in MiXCR, with one record for every CDR3 protein. The sample records just over 20,000 distinct CDR3 sequences, about 60% being singletons. This clonotype was sampled from a human donor who had recovered from COVID-19. Sequenced here: CD4+ T cells from blood, sampled before SARS-CoV-2 vaccination. This chain joins TRBV18 and TRBJ2-3; D uncertain. The CDR3 protein is CASSQSVVTDTQYF. In DNA, the CDR3 is TGTGCCAGCTCGCAAAGTGTGGTCACAGATACGCAGTATTTT.